This T cell receptor beta chain is drawn from a study of Ad26.COV2.S vaccination and SARS-CoV-2 variants (dated by TCRdb to 2020 to 2022). Regarding the study in general: Donors in the vaccine arm were drawn from COV1001, a multicentre, randomized, double-blind, placebo-controlled phase I-IIa trial testing Ad26.COV2.S in healthy adults. Ad26.COV2.S was administered intramuscularly at a dose of 5x10^10 or 1x10^11 viral particles, either as one shot or as two shots given 56 days apart. Sequencing of the TCRbeta repertoire served to evaluate the specificity and breadth of SARS-CoV-2-reactive T cell receptors following Ad26.COV2.S vaccination. The TCR-sequenced set comprised around 30 samples: around 20 Ad26.COV2.S vaccine recipients, 5 placebo recipients and 8 SARS-CoV-2 convalescent individuals. Participants in the trial were split at random into five groups of five each, receiving low-dose or high-dose Ad26.COV2.S once or twice, or else placebo on both occasions. Throughout the experiments and outcome assessment, investigators stayed blinded to trial group allocation. What the study reported, not specific to this receptor: The authors noted that the TCR breadth and depth analyses may have underestimated total T cell responses. After vaccination, spike-specific CD8+ and CD4+ T cell responses were reported to show substantial breadth. Non-spike TCR breadth was comparable between vaccine and placebo recipients, consistent with the vaccine containing only spike. The study was not powered for comparison of responses between vaccine doses or regimens. Higher spike-specific TCR breadth was observed in Ad26.COV2.S recipients than in placebo recipients (P = 0.0014).

TCRbeta CDR3 regions were sequenced with the immunoSEQ Assay. After extraction, genomic DNA underwent amplification by bias-controlled multiplex PCR, followed by high-throughput sequencing. Per the original workflow: Collapsing and filtering of sequences were performed to quantify the absolute abundance of each unique TCRbeta CDR3 region. T cell fraction was estimated by normalizing TCRbeta template counts to usable DNA, which was measured by amplifying reference genes present in all nucleated cells. Repertoire TCRs were annotated as SARS-CoV-2-specific by exact matching of V gene, CDR3 amino acid sequence and J gene to a known reactive TCR set. The reference SARS-CoV-2 TCR set was obtained from MIRA and was filtered for enrichment in COVID-19-positive ImmuneCODE repertoires, whereby public or cross-reactive TCRs were removed. Using the MIRA antigens, annotated TCRs were further analysed by specific ORF or by position within an ORF. Depth was the summed frequency of annotated unique rearrangements, while breadth was defined as annotated unique rearrangements over total unique productive rearrangements. Two-sided Wilcoxon rank-sum tests were applied when comparing TCR breadth between groups. What TCRdb holds here is the immuneACCESS table cut down to in-frame rearrangements. Part of the clones is not present; checked against another copy, under half of the missing clones reflect an unresolved V gene, and the others are unexplained. The DNA was the basis for D and trimming; V, J and clone size are from that table. This sample gives 300,000 to 400,000 clones in total; about nine tenths of them show up just once. Roughly 3.6% of the sample rests with the top ten.

The germline V gene (reference sequence) supplies CDR1 DFQATT and CDR2 SNEGSKA. Measured from the cysteine to the phenylalanine, the CDR3 is 14 residues long. This entry keeps only the CDR3 DNA: 42 bases, framed from base 1. Trimmed from V: 3 bases; trimmed from J: 1 base; junction bases lacking a gene match: 3. Of note for this clone: The antigen it binds to is not known. No per-base quality is available; no much larger clone lies one base away.

The label giving this sample's treatment or condition can be read as: roughly 19 received Ad26.COV2.S at low or high dose, single or two shots; about 5 received placebo; per-sample allocation not given. Repertoires of vaccine and placebo recipients were sequenced from samples taken on day 63 after the first injection. Between 29 July and 7 August 2020, Cohort 1b enrolled about two dozen adults aged 18-55 years at one site in Boston, USA. Ad26.COV2.S was a replication-incompetent adenovirus type 26 vector expressing a prefusion-stabilized SARS-CoV-2 spike protein from the original Wuhan strain. The sample consisted of peripheral blood, taken in a trial of Ad26.COV2.S vaccine versus placebo. The source of this sequence is a person between 18 and 65 years old who received the Ad26.COV2.S COVID-19 vaccine or a placebo. The V gene is TRBV20-1 and the J gene is TRBJ2-3, with TRBD2 identical over 8 junction bases. The CDR3 region reads CSASILAGTDTQYF. The sequence in DNA is TGCAGTGCTAGTATACTAGCGGGCACAGATACGCAGTATTTT.